This T cell receptor (beta chain) was identified in a study of CD8+CD57+ T cells in acquired aplastic anemia. Background on the study: Average CD4+ read depth in healthy donors was approximately 11 million reads. Study conclusions and caveats: CD8+ Simpson's diversity did not differ significantly between patients and controls.

Genomic DNA templated the TCR beta VDJ and CDR3 profiling. TCRdb re-called the reads with MiXCR, one entry per CDR3 protein. The sample holds some 150,000 distinct CDR3 sequences, around 41% seen once. Concerning this clonotype: The antigen is not known. One end of the junction is discordant with germline, which a read error may explain.

The CDR3 spans 15 residues. CDR1 is SNHLY, CDR2 FYNNEI, per germline. The sample was sorted CD4+, CD8+, or CD8+CD57+ T cells (not recorded which) from PBMCs. This rearrangement joins TRBV2 to TRBJ1-6; TRBD1 matches 9 bases. The TCR originated in a human donor in good health, serving as a control. CDR3 loop: CASIVDRGSNSPLHF. The CDR3 bases are TGTGCCAGCATTGTCGACAGGGGGAGTAATTCACCCCTCCACTTC.